This entry lists 19 T cell receptor beta chains sequenced from one sample in a study of OX40 agonist ivuxolimab in advanced cancers. Generated by immunoSEQ multiplex PCR, the TCRdb table keeps only in-frame clones and is missing some. This sample carries roughly 70,000 clones, about 85% of them seen once, and the ten largest clones take just over 2%. Sequencing was performed on CD4+ or CD8+ T cells sorted from blood, taken in a trial of the OX40 agonist ivuxolimab. These receptors all stem from an adult with an advanced solid tumor such as melanoma, head and neck, liver or kidney cancer.

The chain combines TRBV27 with TRBJ1-6, with D unresolved. Trimming stripped 0 bases from V and 9 bases from J, with 12 bases between. CDR1 and CDR2 from the germline V gene are MNHEY and SMNVEV (reference sequence). CDR3 size: 15 residues. DNA for the CDR3: TGTGCCAGCAGTTTATCGCAGGCCCTGGGTTCACCCCTCCACTTT. Amino acid sequence: CASSLSQALGSPLHF.

The chain combines TRBV19 with TRBJ2-1; 11 nucleotides agree with TRBD2. V shed 6 bases and J 2 bases; nucleotides not matched to a gene: 6. Germline V gene data show CDR1 as LNHDA and CDR2 as SQIVND (reference sequence). The CDR3 consists of 16 residues. CDR3 sequence reads: CASRRGLAATYNEQFF. The CDR3 coding sequence is TGTGCCAGTAGACGGGGACTAGCGGCTACCTACAATGAGCAGTTCTTC.

This clone was seen a single time. The chain links TRBV9 to TRBJ1-3; 7 positions match TRBD1. The CDR3 has 17 amino acids. Per the germline V gene, CDR1 is SGDLS and CDR2 is YYNGEE. Trimming at V came to 2 bases and at J to 1 base, leaving 9 bases not matched to a gene. This chain's CDR3 is CASSVSDVRGSGNTIYF. The CDR3 coding sequence is TGTGCCAGCAGCGTCAGCGATGTCAGGGGGTCTGGAAACACCATATATTTT.

This chain links TRBV10-1 with TRBJ1-1; D might be TRBD1 (5 bases). The CDR3 contains 15 residues. V lost 6 bases and J 1 base, leaving 15 bases between the germline ends. The germline gives CDR1 WNHNN, CDR2 SYGVQD (reference sequence). For the CDR3, the DNA is TGCGCCAGCAGCTCCAGGGATTCCGGGAACACTGAAGCTTTCTTT. It encodes CASSSRDSGNTEAFF.

J is TRBJ2-1 and V is TRBV7-8; 8 nucleotides agree with TRBD1. This CDR3 contains 16 residues. Germline V lookup: CDR1 SGHVS, CDR2 FQNEAQ. Losses at the gene ends were 6 bases for V and 7 bases for J; bases not matched to a gene: 14. The DNA of the CDR3 is TGTGCCAGCAGACCCCACCCCCGGACAGGGCCTAATGAGCAGTTCTTC. This sequence encodes CASRPHPRTGPNEQFF.

The V and J genes are TRBV4-3 and TRBJ2-7, with 7 bases that match TRBD1. The J segment lost 2 bases and the V segment lost 0 bases, leaving 7 bases of the junction unmatched. The CDR3 totals 16 residues. The germline CDR1 and CDR2 sequences are LGHNA and YSLEER. The CDR3 spells CASSQDARQGAYEQYF. CDR3 coding DNA: TGCGCCAGCAGCCAAGACGCTAGACAGGGAGCCTACGAGCAGTACTTC.

The chain carries TRBV5-4 and TRBJ2-1; possibly TRBD1 for D (5 bases). V was shortened by 5 bases and J by 3 bases, with 9 bases between the two germline ends. Germline assignment: CDR1 SGHNT and CDR2 YYREEE (reference sequence). This CDR3 contains 13 residues. CDR3 sequence: CASSPDSYNEQFF. CDR3 sequence (DNA): TGTGCCAGCAGTCCCGACAGCTACAATGAGCAGTTCTTC.

The J gene is TRBJ2-5, the V gene TRBV5-1, with 12 bases lining up with TRBD2. The germline gives CDR1 SGHRS, CDR2 YFSETQ. J lost 2 bases, V lost 6 bases, and 8 bases had no gene match. This CDR3 is 16 amino acids long. CDR3 nucleotides: TGCGCCAGCACCTACTCCCTAGCGGGAGGGCAAGAGACCCAGTACTTC. It yields the protein CASTYSLAGGQETQYF.

This clone was detected a few times. The J gene is TRBJ1-1, the V gene TRBV7-9; D is unresolved. CDR3 length equals 11 residues. Deletions cut 5 bases from V and 10 bases from J, with 11 bases between. The germline V gene encodes CDR1 SEHNR and CDR2 FQNEAQ (reference sequence). CDR3 DNA sequence: TGTGCCAGCAGCAGTAGTCCGAGAGCTTTCTTT. Translation gives CASSSSPRAFF.

V usage is TRBV7-6 and J usage is TRBJ2-1, with unresolved D. V gave up 2 bases and J gave up 6 bases, with 11 bases separating them. Germline V gives CDR1 SGHVS, CDR2 FNYEAQ. CDR3 length equals 14 residues. The CDR3 reads CASSLSYTVNEQFF. CDR3 sequence (DNA): TGTGCCAGCAGCTTATCCTATACCGTCAATGAGCAGTTCTTC. Based on the CDR3 plus reference TRBV7-6 and TRBJ2-1, the full variable domain is GAGVSQSPRYKVTKRGQDVALRCDPISGHVSLYWYRQALGQGPEFLTYFNYEAQQDKSGLPNDRFSAERPEGSISTLTIQRTEQRDSAMYRCASSLSYTVNEQFFGPGTRLTVL.

This clone was picked up a small number of times. The rearrangement uses TRBV5-6 and TRBJ1-2; D not resolved. The CDR3 length is 17 residues. The V end lost 6 bases, the J end lost 2 bases, and 23 bases lay between the germline ends. Germline lookup yields CDR1 SGHDT and CDR2 YYEEEE. The CDR3 here is CASTSTGRLLLNYGYTF. DNA of the CDR3: TGTGCCAGCACTTCCACCGGACGGCTCCTCTTAAACTATGGCTACACCTTC.

This clone came up once. The V gene is TRBV4-3, the J gene TRBJ1-3; 7 bases map to TRBD1. The CDR3 is 17 residues long. Per the germline V gene, CDR1 is LGHNA and CDR2 is YSLEER. Trimming cost V 0 bases and J 7 bases; bases outside gene matches: 12. The CDR3 DNA is TGCGCCAGCAGCCAAGATCCGACAGGGTCTATTAGGAACACCATATATTTT. Translation gives CASSQDPTGSIRNTIYF.

This rearrangement joins TRBV18 to TRBJ1-1; the D gene is possibly TRBD1 (6 bases). CDR1 is KGHSH and CDR2 is LQKENI in the germline V gene. Trimming took off 8 bases at V and 4 bases at J, with 14 bases between the two ends. The CDR3 totals 13 residues. CDR3 in amino acids: CASDQGRGTEAFF. CDR3 bases: TGTGCCAGCGATCAGGGGAGAGGCACTGAAGCTTTCTTT. The full variable domain, completed using reference TRBV18 and TRBJ1-1, is NAGVMQNPRHLVRRRGQEARLRCSPMKGHSHVYWYRQLPEEGLKFMVYLQKENIIDESGMPKERFSAEFPKEGPSILRIQQVVRGDSAAYFCASDQGRGTEAFFGQGTRLTVV.

The chain couples TRBV10-3 to TRBJ1-1, with 9 bases matching TRBD1. In germline, CDR1 is ENHRY, CDR2 SYGVKD. The CDR3 is 14 residues long. Trimming removed 4 bases from V and 5 bases from J; junction bases left unmatched: 5. In DNA form, the CDR3 reads TGTGCCATCAGTGCCGTGACAGGGGGGACTGAAGCTTTCTTT. Its translation: CAISAVTGGTEAFF.

The J gene is TRBJ2-3, the V gene TRBV6-5; either TRBD1 or TRBD2 may supply D (5 bases each). The germline V gene encodes CDR1 MNHEY and CDR2 SVGAGI. V was clipped by 2 bases and J by 8 bases, with 14 bases between them. The length of the CDR3 is 14 residues. The CDR3 region has the DNA TGTGCCAGCAGTTACGGGACCAACAGGTTTACGCAGTATTTT. Encoded protein: CASSYGTNRFTQYF.

This CDR3 is CASRRDRDNEQFF. As DNA, the CDR3 is TGTGCCAGTAGGAGAGACAGAGACAATGAGCAGTTCTTC. V usage is TRBV19 and J usage is TRBJ2-1, with TRBD1 as a possible D gene (5 bases). The V end was cut by 6 bases, the J end by 5 bases, with 11 bases between. Per germline, CDR1 LNHDA and CDR2 SQIVND (reference sequence). The CDR3 spans 13 residues.

The DNA of the CDR3 is TGCGCCAGCAGCTTGTTAGAGGGCGCAGGGGGCGAGCAGTACTTC. Its translation is CASSLLEGAGGEQYF. The V call is TRBV5-1, the J call TRBJ2-7; the match to TRBD1 covers 7 bases. The CDR3 runs 15 residues. CDR1 is SGHRS, CDR2 YFSETQ, per germline. The ends lost 1 base at V and 6 bases at J; junction bases unmatched: 10.

The chain couples TRBV7-2 to TRBJ1-5; tentative D call: TRBD1 (6 bases). The CDR3 has 16 amino acids. V lost 2 bases and J lost 3, with 14 bases in between. Per germline, CDR1 SGHTA and CDR2 FQGNSA. The CDR3 region is CASSLPSGQYNQPQHF. Here the CDR3 DNA reads TGTGCCAGCAGCTTACCATCCGGACAGTACAATCAGCCCCAGCATTTT.

This chain connects TRBV4-1 to TRBJ2-5; TRBD2 matches at 8 bases. The CDR3 contains 19 residues. Unmatched junction bases numbered 20, after V lost 3 bases and J lost 5 bases. Looked up from germline, CDR1 is MGHRA and CDR2 is YSYEKL. CDR3 region: CASSQSRELAGPMGETQYF. CDR3 bases: TGCGCCAGCAGCCAGTCCCGGGAGCTAGCGGGTCCTATGGGGGAGACCCAGTACTTC.